This T cell receptor beta chain came from a study of long-term antiretroviral therapy in people with HIV. Study-level points and caveats: Relative to transplant donor controls, diversity remained lower despite increasing after ART.

Runs used v3.0 of the immunoSEQ assay and were done at survey level. The method was immunoSEQ multiplex PCR; TCRdb's version includes in-frame clones alone and lacks a portion of them. The sample lists 25,000 or so clones, about 86% occurring once. This CDR3 is 16 amino acids long. V lost 4 bases and J 9 bases, leaving 20 bases between the germline ends. Germline V gene sequence: CDR1 SGHKS, CDR2 YYEKEE (reference sequence). Notes on this clone: What it binds is unknown.

Sequencing was performed on unsorted PBMCs, taken 1.9 years after starting antiretroviral therapy. The receptor's source is a woman aged 25 to 39 with HIV. The rearrangement uses TRBV5-5 and TRBJ1-6, with D possibly TRBD1 on 5 matching bases. DNA for the CDR3: TGTGCCAGCAGCCTTGGTGATCGAGGGGCTCTTTCACCCCTCCACTTT. Encoded protein: CASSLGDRGALSPLHF.